This T cell receptor beta chain was documented in a study of vaccination effects on CD4 cells after COVID-19. ViraFEST used viral peptide pools to expand antigen-specific CD4+ T cells before sequencing. Cultured cells yielded isolated CD4+ T cells after around 10 days. Nucleocapsid antibodies stayed negative before and after vaccination, showing no earlier SARS-CoV-2 infection. The researchers cultured fewer than 2.5 million PBMC per well with about 11 IU/ml IL-2 and roughly 9.4 ug/ml peptides. Cultures had half their medium replaced with IL-2 medium on days 3 and 7. This table comes from immunoSEQ multiplex PCR, and its TCRdb copy is limited to in-frame clones, with some not included. This table has some 69,000 clones, 65% to 75% appearing once. With respect to this clone: Its antigen is undetermined.

Germline assignment: CDR1 LNHDA and CDR2 SQIVND (reference sequence). The CDR3 contains 15 residues. With 5 bases clipped from V and 3 bases from J, the junction kept 5 bases outside the gene matches. The receptor's source is a human donor who received a COVID-19 vaccine. The chain uses TRBV19 and TRBJ2-1; 9 bases are shared with TRBD1. Sequencing used CD4+ T cells from PBMCs cultured with HCoV-NL63 spike peptides, obtained before COVID-19 vaccination. The CDR3 is CASSDPGQGYNEQFF. CDR3 DNA sequence: TGTGCCAGTAGTGATCCGGGACAGGGCTACAATGAGCAGTTCTTC.